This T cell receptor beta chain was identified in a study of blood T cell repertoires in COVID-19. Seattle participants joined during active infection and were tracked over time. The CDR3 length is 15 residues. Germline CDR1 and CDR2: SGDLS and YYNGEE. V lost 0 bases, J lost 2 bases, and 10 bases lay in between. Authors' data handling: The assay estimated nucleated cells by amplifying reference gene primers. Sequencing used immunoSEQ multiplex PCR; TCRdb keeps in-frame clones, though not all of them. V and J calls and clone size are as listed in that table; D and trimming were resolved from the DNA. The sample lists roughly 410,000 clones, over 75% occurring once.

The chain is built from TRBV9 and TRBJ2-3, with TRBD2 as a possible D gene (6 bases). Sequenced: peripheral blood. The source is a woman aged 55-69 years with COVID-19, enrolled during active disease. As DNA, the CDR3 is TGTGCCAGCAGCGTAGAGGGACTTCCCACAGATACGCAGTATTTT. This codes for CASSVEGLPTDTQYF.